This T cell receptor (beta chain) came from a study of cytomegalovirus exposure and HLA in healthy donors. Study-level findings and limits: When analyzed later, the rates of TCR association showed variation by HLA locus, with DRB1 the most and HLA-C the fewest. Accurate prediction of HLA-A and HLA-B alleles (for most subjects) was reportedly achieved from TCR beta sequences. Per a prior analysis, the majority of TCR beta V segments were productive roughly 90% or roughly 30% of the time.

As regards this clone: Its antigen is currently unknown. Other DNA sequences in the sample encode the same CDR3.

The PCR used 60 Vbeta and 13 Jbeta primers. Repertoires were generated with immunoSEQ multiplex PCR, while TCRdb's copy carries only in-frame clones and drops some. The profile covers about 98,000 clones, with about three quarters appearing a single time and around 17% taken by the ten largest. Trimming removed 6 bases from V and 0 bases from J, with 9 bases in between. Germline V gives CDR1 ENHRY, CDR2 SYGVKD. The CDR3 spans 13 residues. The sample was PBMCs. The sequence was obtained from a man between 60 and 75 years old in good health and CMV-seropositive. This chain connects TRBV10-3 to TRBJ2-7; D is uncertain. Here the CDR3 reads CAISQVSSYEQYF. The CDR3 coding sequence is TGTGCCATCAGCCAGGTTAGCTCCTACGAGCAGTACTTC.